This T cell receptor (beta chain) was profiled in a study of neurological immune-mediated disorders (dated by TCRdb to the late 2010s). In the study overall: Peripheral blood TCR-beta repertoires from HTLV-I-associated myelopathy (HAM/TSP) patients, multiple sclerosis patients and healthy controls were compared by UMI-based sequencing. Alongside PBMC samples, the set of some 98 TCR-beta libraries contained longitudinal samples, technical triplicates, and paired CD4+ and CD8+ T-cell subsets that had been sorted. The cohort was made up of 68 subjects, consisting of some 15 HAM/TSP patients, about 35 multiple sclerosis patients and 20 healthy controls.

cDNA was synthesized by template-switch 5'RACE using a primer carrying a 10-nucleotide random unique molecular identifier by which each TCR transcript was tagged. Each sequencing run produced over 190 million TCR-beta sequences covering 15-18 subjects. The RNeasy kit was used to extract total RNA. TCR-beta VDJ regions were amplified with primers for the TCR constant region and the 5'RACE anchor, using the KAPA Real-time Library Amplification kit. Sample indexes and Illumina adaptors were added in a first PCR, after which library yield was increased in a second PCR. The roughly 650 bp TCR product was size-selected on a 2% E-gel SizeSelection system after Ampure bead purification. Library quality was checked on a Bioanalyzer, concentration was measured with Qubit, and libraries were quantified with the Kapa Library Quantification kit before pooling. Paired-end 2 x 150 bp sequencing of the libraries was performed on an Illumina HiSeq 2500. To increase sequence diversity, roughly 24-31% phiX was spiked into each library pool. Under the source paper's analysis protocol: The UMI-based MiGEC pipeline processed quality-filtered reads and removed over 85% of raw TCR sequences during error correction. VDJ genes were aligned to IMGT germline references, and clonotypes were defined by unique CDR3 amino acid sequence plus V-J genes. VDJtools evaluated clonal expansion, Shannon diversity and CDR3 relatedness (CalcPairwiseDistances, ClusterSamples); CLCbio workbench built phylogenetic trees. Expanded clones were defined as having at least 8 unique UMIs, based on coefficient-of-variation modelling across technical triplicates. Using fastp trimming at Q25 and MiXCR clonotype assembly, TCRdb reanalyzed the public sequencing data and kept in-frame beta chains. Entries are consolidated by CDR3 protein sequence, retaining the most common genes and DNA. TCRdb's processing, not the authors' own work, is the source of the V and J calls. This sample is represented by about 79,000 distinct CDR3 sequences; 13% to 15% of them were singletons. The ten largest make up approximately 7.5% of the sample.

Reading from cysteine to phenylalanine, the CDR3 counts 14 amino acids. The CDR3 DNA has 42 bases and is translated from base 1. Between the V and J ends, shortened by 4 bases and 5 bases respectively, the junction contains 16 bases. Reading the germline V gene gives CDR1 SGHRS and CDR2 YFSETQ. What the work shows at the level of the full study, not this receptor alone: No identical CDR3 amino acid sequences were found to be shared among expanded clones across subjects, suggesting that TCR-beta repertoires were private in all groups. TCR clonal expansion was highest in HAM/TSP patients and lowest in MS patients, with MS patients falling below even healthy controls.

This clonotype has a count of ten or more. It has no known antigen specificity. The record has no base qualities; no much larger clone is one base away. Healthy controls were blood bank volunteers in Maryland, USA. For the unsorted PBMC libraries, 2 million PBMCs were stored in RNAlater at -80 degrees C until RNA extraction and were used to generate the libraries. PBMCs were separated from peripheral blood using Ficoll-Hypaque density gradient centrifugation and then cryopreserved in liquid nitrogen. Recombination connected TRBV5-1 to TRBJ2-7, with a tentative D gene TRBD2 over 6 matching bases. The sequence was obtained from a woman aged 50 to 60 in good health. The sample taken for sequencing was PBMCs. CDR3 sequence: CASSPHVGTDEQYF. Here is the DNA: TGCGCCAGCAGCCCCCATGTCGGGACTGACGAGCAGTACTTC.